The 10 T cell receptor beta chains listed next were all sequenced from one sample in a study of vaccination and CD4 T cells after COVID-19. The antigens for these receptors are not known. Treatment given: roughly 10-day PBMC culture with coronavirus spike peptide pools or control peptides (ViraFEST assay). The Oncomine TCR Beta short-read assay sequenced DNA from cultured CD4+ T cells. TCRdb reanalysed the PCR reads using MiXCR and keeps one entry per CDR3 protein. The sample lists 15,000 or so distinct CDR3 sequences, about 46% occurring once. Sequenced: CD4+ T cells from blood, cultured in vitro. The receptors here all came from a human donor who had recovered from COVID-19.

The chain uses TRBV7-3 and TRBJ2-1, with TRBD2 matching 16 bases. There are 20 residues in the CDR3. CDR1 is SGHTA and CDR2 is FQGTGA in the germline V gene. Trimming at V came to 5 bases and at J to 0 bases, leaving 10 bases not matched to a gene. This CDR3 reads CASSPWGLAGGGSSYNEQFF. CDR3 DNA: TGTGCCAGCAGCCCCTGGGGACTAGCGGGAGGGGGTAGCTCCTACAATGAGCAGTTCTTC.

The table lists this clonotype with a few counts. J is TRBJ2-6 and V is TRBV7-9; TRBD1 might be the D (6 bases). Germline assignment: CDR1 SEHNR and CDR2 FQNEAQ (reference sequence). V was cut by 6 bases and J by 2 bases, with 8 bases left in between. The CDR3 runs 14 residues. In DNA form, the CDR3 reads TGTGCCAGCAGTTGGGGGCCTGGGGCCAACGTCCTGACTTTC. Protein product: CASSWGPGANVLTF. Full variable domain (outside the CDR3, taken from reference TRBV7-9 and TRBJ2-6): DTGVSQNPRHKITKRGQNVTFRCDPISEHNRLYWYRQTLGQGPEFLTYFQNEAQLEKSRLLSDRFSAERPKGSFSTLEIQRTEQGDSAMYLCASSWGPGANVLTFGAGSRLTVL.

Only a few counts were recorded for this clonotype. This CDR3 is CASTNRGQDTLQFF. In DNA, the CDR3 is TGTGCCAGCACCAATCGGGGACAGGATACTTTACAGTTCTTC. The chain uses TRBV6-1 and TRBJ2-1; 8 nucleotides match TRBD1. There are 14 residues in the CDR3. Trimming removed 7 bases from V and 13 bases from J; junction bases left unmatched: 15. Per germline, CDR1 MNHNS and CDR2 SASEGT.

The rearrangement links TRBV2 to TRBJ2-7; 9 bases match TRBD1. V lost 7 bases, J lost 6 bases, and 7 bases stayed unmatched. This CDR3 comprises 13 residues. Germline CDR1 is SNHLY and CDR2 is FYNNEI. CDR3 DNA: TGTGCCAGCAAGGGGGACAGGGTTGGCGAGCAGTACTTC. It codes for CASKGDRVGEQYF.

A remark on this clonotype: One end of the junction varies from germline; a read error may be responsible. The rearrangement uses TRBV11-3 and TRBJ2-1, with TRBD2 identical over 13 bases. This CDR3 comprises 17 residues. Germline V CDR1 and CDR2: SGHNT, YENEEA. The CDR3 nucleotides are TGTGCCAGCAGCGTAGAGGGGACTAGCGGGACGGGCAATGAGCAGTTCTTC. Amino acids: CASSVEGTSGTGNEQFF.

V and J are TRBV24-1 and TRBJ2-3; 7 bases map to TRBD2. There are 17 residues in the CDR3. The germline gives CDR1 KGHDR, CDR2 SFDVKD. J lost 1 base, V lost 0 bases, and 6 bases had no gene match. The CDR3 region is CATSDLSATSRTDTQYF. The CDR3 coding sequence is TGTGCCACCAGTGATTTGTCCGCGACTAGCCGCACAGATACGCAGTATTTT.

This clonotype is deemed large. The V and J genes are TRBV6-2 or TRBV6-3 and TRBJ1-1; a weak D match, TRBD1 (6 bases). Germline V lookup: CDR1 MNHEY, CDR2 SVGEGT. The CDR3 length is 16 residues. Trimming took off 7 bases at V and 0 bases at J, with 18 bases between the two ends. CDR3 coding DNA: TGTGCCAGCACCCCCTTCACGGACAGTTTGAACACTGAAGCTTTCTTT. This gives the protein CASTPFTDSLNTEAFF.

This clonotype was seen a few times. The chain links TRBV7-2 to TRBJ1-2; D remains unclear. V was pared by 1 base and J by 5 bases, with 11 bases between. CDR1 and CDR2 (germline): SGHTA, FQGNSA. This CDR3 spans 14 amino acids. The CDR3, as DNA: TGTGCCAGCAGCTTAGTTGGGGTTGGGTATGGCTACACCTTC. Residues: CASSLVGVGYGYTF.

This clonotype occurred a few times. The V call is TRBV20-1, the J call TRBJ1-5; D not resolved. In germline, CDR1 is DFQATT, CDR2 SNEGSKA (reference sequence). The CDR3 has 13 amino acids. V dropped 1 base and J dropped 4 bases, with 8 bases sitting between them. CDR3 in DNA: TGCAGTGCTAGAGCCCGACTTAATCAGCCCCAGCATTTT. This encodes CSARARLNQPQHF.

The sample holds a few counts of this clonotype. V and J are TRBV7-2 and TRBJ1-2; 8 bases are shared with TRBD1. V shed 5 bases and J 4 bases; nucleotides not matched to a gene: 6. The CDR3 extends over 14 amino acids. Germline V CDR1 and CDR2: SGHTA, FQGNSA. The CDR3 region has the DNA TGTGCCAGCAGCCCCACGGACAGGGCCTATGGCTACACCTTC. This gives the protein CASSPTDRAYGYTF.